A selection of T cell receptor beta chains follows, all from one sample in a study of T cells in Graves' hyperthyroidism and ophthalmopathy. MiXCR, run by TCRdb on the multiplex PCR reads, gives a single entry per CDR3 protein. The profile shows 500,000 to 650,000 distinct CDR3 sequences, about 20% of them singletons. Sequencing was performed on blood. Receptor source: a man aged 40-49 years with Graves' ophthalmopathy. CDR3s include the opening cysteine and the closing phenylalanine or tryptophan. Each record gives: clone size, CDR3 length, D gene, J gene, V gene, CDR3 DNA, CDR3 protein. The D gene is left open where the match is weak. Size values are once, few and many counts, or a class for expanded clones, and some rows have none.

abundance: many
len: 15
d_gene: TRBD2
j_gene: TRBJ2-3
v_gene: TRBV11-2
CDR3nt: TGTGCCAGCAGCTCCGCTAGCGGGAATGCAGATACGCAGTATTTT
CDR3aa: CASSSASGNADTQYF

abundance: NA
len: 14
d_gene: NA
j_gene: TRBJ2-1
v_gene: TRBV6-1
CDR3nt: TGTGCCAGCAGTTCGACTACGTTAAACAATGAGCAGTTCTTC
CDR3aa: CASSSTTLNNEQFF

abundance: NA
len: 15
d_gene: TRBD2
j_gene: TRBJ2-1
v_gene: TRBV30
CDR3nt: TGTGCCTGGAGTGTACGCGGGAGCTCCTACAATGAGCAGTTCTTC
CDR3aa: CAWSVRGSSYNEQFF

abundance: NA
len: 14
d_gene: NA
j_gene: TRBJ2-7
v_gene: TRBV13
CDR3nt: TGTGCCAGCAGCCCCCGACGGCCTTCCTCCGAGCAGTACTTC
CDR3aa: CASSPRRPSSEQYF

abundance: NA
len: 16
d_gene: NA
j_gene: TRBJ2-1
v_gene: TRBV11-2
CDR3nt: TGTGCCAGCAGTGACTTTCGGCAGGGTGGGGGGAATGAGCAGTTCTTC
CDR3aa: CASSDFRQGGGNEQFF

abundance: many
len: 18
d_gene: TRBD2
j_gene: TRBJ2-1
v_gene: TRBV7-9
CDR3nt: TGTGCCAGCAGCCCTTCCGCCCGGACTAGCGGCGCCTACAATGAGCAGTTCTTC
CDR3aa: CASSPSARTSGAYNEQFF

abundance: few
len: 16
d_gene: TRBD2
j_gene: TRBJ2-1
v_gene: TRBV27
CDR3nt: TGTGCCAGCAGTTTCGGACTAGCGGATTGGCGACGGGGGCAGTTCTTC
CDR3aa: CASSFGLADWRRGQFF

abundance: many
len: 14
d_gene: NA
j_gene: TRBJ2-1
v_gene: TRBV7-2
CDR3nt: TGTGCCAGCAGCTCTCGGACTAAGGGCAATGAGCAGTTCTTC
CDR3aa: CASSSRTKGNEQFF

abundance: few
len: 15
d_gene: NA
j_gene: TRBJ2-3
v_gene: TRBV18
CDR3nt: TGTGCCAGCTCACCATTCTCCAGGGTGGGAGATACGCAGTATTTT
CDR3aa: CASSPFSRVGDTQYF

abundance: many
len: 16
d_gene: TRBD1
j_gene: TRBJ1-1
v_gene: TRBV28
CDR3nt: TGTGCCAGCAGAAGACAGGGGGCGAGGTTGAACACTGAAGCTTTCTTT
CDR3aa: CASRRQGARLNTEAFF

abundance: few
len: 15
d_gene: NA
j_gene: TRBJ2-3
v_gene: TRBV5-1
CDR3nt: TGCGCCAGCAGCTTGGGGGGGGCGGTCACAGATACGCAGTATTTT
CDR3aa: CASSLGGAVTDTQYF

abundance: few
len: 14
d_gene: TRBD1
j_gene: TRBJ2-2
v_gene: TRBV19
CDR3nt: TGTGCCAGTACCGGGACAGGGTTCACGGGGGAGCTGTTTTTT
CDR3aa: CASTGTGFTGELFF

abundance: many
len: 11
d_gene: NA
j_gene: TRBJ1-2
v_gene: TRBV2
CDR3nt: TGTGCCAGCTCTGATAGAGTCGGCTACACCTTC
CDR3aa: CASSDRVGYTF

abundance: NA
len: 13
d_gene: TRBD1
j_gene: TRBJ2-7
v_gene: TRBV7-2
CDR3nt: TGTGCCAGCAGATCCGGGACAGTGGCGTCGCAGTACTTC
CDR3aa: CASRSGTVASQYF

abundance: few
len: 13
d_gene: NA
j_gene: TRBJ1-2
v_gene: TRBV29-1
CDR3nt: TGCAGCGTTGAAGATCCCACCCCCTATGGCTACACCTTC
CDR3aa: CSVEDPTPYGYTF

abundance: NA
len: 14
d_gene: NA
j_gene: TRBJ1-4
v_gene: TRBV6-5
CDR3nt: TGTGCCAGCAGTTTTGACAGGAGTAATGAAAAACTGTTTTTT
CDR3aa: CASSFDRSNEKLFF

abundance: many
len: 15
d_gene: NA
j_gene: TRBJ2-2
v_gene: TRBV28
CDR3nt: TGTGCCAGCAGTCCCCAGCCTACGAACACCGGGGAGCTGTTTTTT
CDR3aa: CASSPQPTNTGELFF

abundance: few
len: 14
d_gene: TRBD1
j_gene: TRBJ2-5
v_gene: TRBV5-4
CDR3nt: TGTGCCAGCAGTCGACAGGGGGCGGGAGAGACCCAGTACTTC
CDR3aa: CASSRQGAGETQYF

abundance: NA
len: 16
d_gene: TRBD2
j_gene: TRBJ2-3
v_gene: TRBV5-1
CDR3nt: TGCGCCAGCAGCTTGGGTACTAGCGGCAACACAGATACGCAGTATTTT
CDR3aa: CASSLGTSGNTDTQYF

abundance: NA
len: 13
d_gene: NA
j_gene: TRBJ2-7
v_gene: TRBV5-1
CDR3nt: TGCGCCAGCAGCTTGGGGGAACTGCGGGAGCAGTACTTC
CDR3aa: CASSLGELREQYF

abundance: many
len: 14
d_gene: TRBD1
j_gene: TRBJ2-7
v_gene: TRBV7-2
CDR3nt: TGTGCCAGCAGCCTAGGACAGGGGGCTGACGAGCAGTACTTC
CDR3aa: CASSLGQGADEQYF

abundance: many
len: 11
d_gene: TRBD1
j_gene: TRBJ1-1
v_gene: TRBV20-1
CDR3nt: TGCAGTGCTGACAGGGAATCCGAAGCTTTCTTT
CDR3aa: CSADRESEAFF

abundance: few
len: 14
d_gene: NA
j_gene: TRBJ2-5
v_gene: TRBV5-6
CDR3nt: TGTGCCAGCAGCTTGGGGGAGCTACAAGAGACCCAGTACTTC
CDR3aa: CASSLGELQETQYF

abundance: many
len: 15
d_gene: NA
j_gene: TRBJ1-1
v_gene: TRBV30
CDR3nt: TGTGCCTGGAGTCCCCTTGCGGGGTTTTCCACTGAAGCTTTCTTT
CDR3aa: CAWSPLAGFSTEAFF

abundance: many
len: 14
d_gene: TRBD2
j_gene: TRBJ2-7
v_gene: TRBV18
CDR3nt: TGTGCCAGCTGTACAGGGACTAGCGGGACCGAGCAGTACTTC
CDR3aa: CASCTGTSGTEQYF

abundance: few
len: 15
d_gene: TRBD1
j_gene: TRBJ2-1
v_gene: TRBV7-8
CDR3nt: TGTGCCAGCAGCTCTCCGGACAGGGGGATCAATGAGCAGTTCTTC
CDR3aa: CASSSPDRGINEQFF

abundance: NA
len: 16
d_gene: TRBD2
j_gene: TRBJ2-5
v_gene: TRBV7-9
CDR3nt: TGTGCCAACAGCGTCGCGGCTCTAGCGGGAGCAGAGACCCAGTACTTC
CDR3aa: CANSVAALAGAETQYF

abundance: NA
len: 18
d_gene: NA
j_gene: TRBJ2-4
v_gene: TRBV5-1
CDR3nt: TGCGCCAGCAGCTTGGCAGGTGGTCTCCGTGTGGCCAAAAACATTCAGTACTTC
CDR3aa: CASSLAGGLRVAKNIQYF

abundance: NA
len: 15
d_gene: NA
j_gene: TRBJ1-2
v_gene: TRBV3-1
CDR3nt: TGTGCCAGCAGCCAAGATATTGACACCCCCAGGGGCTACACCTTC
CDR3aa: CASSQDIDTPRGYTF

abundance: many
len: 15
d_gene: TRBD1
j_gene: TRBJ1-2
v_gene: TRBV3-1
CDR3nt: TGTGCCAGCAGCCAAGACCTAACAGGGGCCTATGGCTACACCTTC
CDR3aa: CASSQDLTGAYGYTF

abundance: NA
len: 13
d_gene: NA
j_gene: TRBJ2-7
v_gene: TRBV6-1
CDR3nt: TGTGCCAGGGGGGCAAGGACATCCTACGAGCAGTACTTC
CDR3aa: CARGARTSYEQYF

abundance: few
len: 14
d_gene: TRBD2
j_gene: TRBJ2-7
v_gene: TRBV10-3
CDR3nt: TGTGCCATCAAGCAACTAGCGGACTCCTACGAGCAGTACTTC
CDR3aa: CAIKQLADSYEQYF

abundance: many
len: 16
d_gene: TRBD2
j_gene: TRBJ2-1
v_gene: TRBV6-2/TRBV6-3
CDR3nt: TGTGCCAGCAGTTACACGGGACTAGCGGACTACAATGAGCAGTTCTTC
CDR3aa: CASSYTGLADYNEQFF

abundance: NA
len: 13
d_gene: NA
j_gene: TRBJ2-1
v_gene: TRBV12-3/TRBV12-4
CDR3nt: TGTGCCAGCAGTTTAGTATCCGGGTATGAGCAGTTCTTC
CDR3aa: CASSLVSGYEQFF

abundance: NA
len: 14
d_gene: TRBD1
j_gene: TRBJ1-4
v_gene: TRBV6-1
CDR3nt: TGTGCCAGCAGCACAGGGGGCGCGATTGAAAAACTGTTTTTT
CDR3aa: CASSTGGAIEKLFF

abundance: few
len: 13
d_gene: NA
j_gene: TRBJ1-5
v_gene: TRBV19
CDR3nt: TGTGCCAGTAGTATTCAACGCAATCAGCCCCAGCATTTT
CDR3aa: CASSIQRNQPQHF

abundance: NA
len: 13
d_gene: NA
j_gene: TRBJ1-4
v_gene: TRBV2
CDR3nt: TGTGCCAGCAGTGAAAGAAATGTCGGAAAACTGTTTTTT
CDR3aa: CASSERNVGKLFF

abundance: NA
len: 13
d_gene: NA
j_gene: TRBJ1-5
v_gene: TRBV6-1
CDR3nt: TGTGCCAGCAGTATGGGGAGCAATCAGCCCCAGCATTTT
CDR3aa: CASSMGSNQPQHF

abundance: NA
len: 14
d_gene: NA
j_gene: TRBJ2-3
v_gene: TRBV29-1
CDR3nt: TGCAGCGTTTGGGATAGCGGAGGCACAGATACGCAGTATTTT
CDR3aa: CSVWDSGGTDTQYF

abundance: many
len: 15
d_gene: NA
j_gene: TRBJ1-2
v_gene: TRBV10-3
CDR3nt: TGTGCCATCAGTGAGTTCTCGGACGGAATTTATGGCTACACCTTC
CDR3aa: CAISEFSDGIYGYTF

abundance: many
len: 14
d_gene: NA
j_gene: TRBJ2-1
v_gene: TRBV3-1
CDR3nt: TGTGCCAGCAGCCAAGGACCTAATGAAGGTGGGCAGTTCTTC
CDR3aa: CASSQGPNEGGQFF

abundance: few
len: 13
d_gene: TRBD1
j_gene: TRBJ1-2
v_gene: TRBV19
CDR3nt: TGTGCCAGTAGCCCGACAGGGCCCTATGGCTACACCTTC
CDR3aa: CASSPTGPYGYTF

abundance: few
len: 19
d_gene: TRBD1
j_gene: TRBJ2-7
v_gene: TRBV6-1
CDR3nt: TGTGCCAGCAGTACACTAAAACCGGACAGGGGTAGCATTGGAGTTGGGCAGTACTTC
CDR3aa: CASSTLKPDRGSIGVGQYF

abundance: NA
len: 17
d_gene: NA
j_gene: TRBJ2-5
v_gene: TRBV6-1
CDR3nt: TGTGCCAGCAGTGAAGTGGCGAGTGGGAGCTTCGGGGAGACCCAGTACTTC
CDR3aa: CASSEVASGSFGETQYF

abundance: many
len: 12
d_gene: TRBD1
j_gene: TRBJ2-7
v_gene: TRBV7-2
CDR3nt: TGTGCCAGCAGCTCGACAGGGGACGAGCAGTACTTC
CDR3aa: CASSSTGDEQYF

abundance: NA
len: 14
d_gene: NA
j_gene: TRBJ1-1
v_gene: TRBV6-1
CDR3nt: TGTGCCAGCAGAGAACGACGGTTCTACACTGAAGCTTTCTTT
CDR3aa: CASRERRFYTEAFF

abundance: NA
len: 15
d_gene: TRBD2
j_gene: TRBJ2-1
v_gene: TRBV7-2
CDR3nt: TGTGCCAGCAGCTTGATCAGCGGGAGAGGGCATGAGCAGTTCTTC
CDR3aa: CASSLISGRGHEQFF

abundance: NA
len: 15
d_gene: NA
j_gene: TRBJ2-1
v_gene: TRBV5-4
CDR3nt: TGTGCCAGCAGCCCCCCAGGGGCCCAGTACAATGAGCAGTTCTTC
CDR3aa: CASSPPGAQYNEQFF

abundance: many
len: 13
d_gene: TRBD1
j_gene: TRBJ1-5
v_gene: TRBV20-1
CDR3nt: TGCAGTGCAACCGACAGGGGACGTCAGCCCCAGCATTTT
CDR3aa: CSATDRGRQPQHF

abundance: few
len: 13
d_gene: NA
j_gene: TRBJ2-5
v_gene: TRBV7-3
CDR3nt: TGTGCCAGCAGCTTTGGGGGACACGAGACCCAGTACTTC
CDR3aa: CASSFGGHETQYF

abundance: few
len: 17
d_gene: NA
j_gene: TRBJ1-3
v_gene: TRBV5-1
CDR3nt: TGCGCCAGCAGTTTTCTTGGTGGAGGGGAAGGAGGAAACACCATATATTTT
CDR3aa: CASSFLGGGEGGNTIYF

abundance: NA
len: 15
d_gene: TRBD2
j_gene: TRBJ2-1
v_gene: TRBV28
CDR3nt: TGTGCCATCACACACCGGGACTATATTGGGGGTGAGCAGTTCTTC
CDR3aa: CAITHRDYIGGEQFF

abundance: many
len: 16
d_gene: TRBD1
j_gene: TRBJ2-1
v_gene: TRBV28
CDR3nt: TGTGCCAGCTATATCCGGGACAGGGAGTCGAGTTATGAGCAGTTCTTC
CDR3aa: CASYIRDRESSYEQFF

abundance: NA
len: 12
d_gene: NA
j_gene: TRBJ2-7
v_gene: TRBV30
CDR3nt: TGTGCCTGGAGTCTTGCTAGTTACGAGCAGTACTTC
CDR3aa: CAWSLASYEQYF

abundance: NA
len: 14
d_gene: TRBD1
j_gene: TRBJ2-5
v_gene: TRBV18
CDR3nt: TGTGCCAGCTCACCCTGGGACAGGGAAGAGGCCCAGTACTTC
CDR3aa: CASSPWDREEAQYF